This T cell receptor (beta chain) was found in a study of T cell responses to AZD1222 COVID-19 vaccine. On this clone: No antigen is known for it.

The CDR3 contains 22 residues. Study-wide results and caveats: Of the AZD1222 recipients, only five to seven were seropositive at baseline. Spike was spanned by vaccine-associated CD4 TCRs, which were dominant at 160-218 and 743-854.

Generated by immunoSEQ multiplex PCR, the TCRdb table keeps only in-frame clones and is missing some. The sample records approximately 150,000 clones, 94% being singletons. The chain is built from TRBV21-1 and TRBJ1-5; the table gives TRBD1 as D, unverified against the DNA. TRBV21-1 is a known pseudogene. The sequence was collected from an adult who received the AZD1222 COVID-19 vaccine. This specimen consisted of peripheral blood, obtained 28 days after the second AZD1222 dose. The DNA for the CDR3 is TGTGCCAGCAGCAAAGCGCCACAAGGTGCCAGGGGGCTTCTTTATAGCAATCAGCCCCAGCATTTT. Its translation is CASSKAPQGARGLLYSNQPQHF.